These 15 T cell receptor beta chains were sequenced from one sample in a study of response to subunit inactivated influenza vaccine. TCRdb reprocessed the RT-PCR reads with MiXCR, giving one entry per CDR3 protein. The sample holds more than 450,000 distinct CDR3 sequences, about 10% seen once. This sample also belongs to another study, concerning T cells expressing NK-cell markers. That work adds: As the method of synthesis, 5'RACE template switching with UMIs yielded TCR beta cDNA.

The sample consisted of PBMCs from blood, taken on the day of vaccination. The receptor set was obtained from a man between 50 and 59 years old who received an inactivated influenza vaccine.

This clonotype has at least ten counts. This CDR3 reads CASSLDGRNEQFF. The CDR3 DNA sequence: TGTGCCAGCAGCTTAGACGGGAGGAATGAGCAGTTCTTC. The genes are TRBV7-2 and TRBJ2-1; TRBD2 aligns across 7 bases. The CDR3 extends over 13 amino acids. The germline CDR1 and CDR2 sequences are SGHTA and FQGNSA. The V and J ends lost 1 base and 7 bases, in that order; junction bases with no gene match: 1.

V gene TRBV4-1 combines with J gene TRBJ2-7; perhaps D is TRBD1 or TRBD2 (6 bases each). Germline loops: CDR1 MGHRA, CDR2 YSYEKL. The CDR3 is 15 amino acids. Deletions cut 4 bases from V and 3 bases from J, with 16 bases between. DNA of the CDR3: TGCGCCAGCAGCCGAGGGGGGAGAGATCTCTACGAGCAGTACTTC. It encodes CASSRGGRDLYEQYF.

Many counts were recorded for this clonotype. The chain uses TRBV11-2 and TRBJ2-2, with D tentatively TRBD1 (5 bases). The germline V gene has CDR1 SGHAT and CDR2 FQNNGV. V was cut by 2 bases and J by 6 bases, with 16 bases left in between. CDR3 length equals 16 residues. CDR3 sequence reads: CASSLWDLGVAGELFF. The CDR3 DNA reads as TGTGCCAGCAGCTTATGGGATCTAGGGGTGGCCGGGGAGCTGTTTTTT.

The rearrangement links TRBV5-1 to TRBJ2-3; the D gene could be TRBD1 or TRBD2 (6 bases each). This CDR3 has 16 residues. The germline gives CDR1 SGHRS, CDR2 YFSETQ. The germline V and J ends were trimmed by 4 bases and 3 bases, with 18 bases remaining between them. CDR3 loop: CASSPGGGAGTDTQYF. The CDR3 region has the DNA TGCGCCAGCAGCCCGGGTGGGGGCGCGGGAACAGATACGCAGTATTTT.

The V gene is TRBV28, the J gene TRBJ2-1; 11 bases agree with TRBD2. In germline, CDR1 is MDHEN, CDR2 SYDVKM. The junction had 9 bases not matched to a gene; V was cut back by 6 bases and J by 8 bases. CDR3 length: 15 residues. CDR3 DNA: TGTGCCAGCAGAGCTAGCGGGAGGCCTAGCGATGAGCAGTTCTTC. Protein product: CASRASGRPSDEQFF.

The rearrangement links TRBV20-1 to TRBJ2-2, with 11 positions matching TRBD2. J was trimmed by 6 bases and V by 5 bases; bases with no gene match: 5. The CDR3 consists of 14 residues. Germline loops: CDR1 DFQATT, CDR2 SNEGSKA (reference sequence). CDR3 in DNA: TGCAGTGCTCGGACTAGCGGGTTCGCCGGGGAGCTGTTTTTT. It yields the protein CSARTSGFAGELFF.

This clonotype was counted only a few times. V gene TRBV6-1 combines with J gene TRBJ2-2; 9 nucleotides agree with TRBD1. Per germline, CDR1 MNHNS and CDR2 SASEGT. V shed 7 bases, J shed 5 bases, and the junction held 11 bases outside the gene matches. The CDR3 is 16 amino acids. Here the CDR3 reads CASNPSGQGSTGELFF. The CDR3 nucleotides read TGTGCCAGCAACCCTTCGGGACAGGGATCGACCGGGGAGCTGTTTTTT.

The rearrangement joins TRBV10-3 to TRBJ1-1, with 9 nucleotides matching TRBD1. This CDR3 comprises 17 residues. V trimming: 7 bases; J trimming: 6 bases; junction bases outside the gene matches: 18. Germline V gene data show CDR1 as ENHRY and CDR2 as SYGVKD. CDR3: CAITSGRTGVGPAEAFF. The CDR3 DNA is TGTGCCATCACGTCAGGGAGGACAGGGGTCGGCCCGGCTGAAGCTTTCTTT.

The chain carries TRBV12-3 or TRBV12-4 and TRBJ2-7; D gene uncertain. V was trimmed by 2 bases and J by 7 bases, leaving 9 bases between them. The CDR3 is 12 amino acids. The CDR3 spells CASSLRKVEQYF. In DNA form, the CDR3 reads TGTGCCAGCAGTTTACGGAAGGTGGAGCAGTACTTC.

This clonotype was detected many times. This chain joins TRBV12-3 or TRBV12-4 and TRBJ1-2, with no clear D. V was trimmed by 5 bases and J by 8 bases, leaving 18 bases between them. The CDR3 is 14 residues long. CDR3 nucleotide sequence: TGTGCCAGCAGTATTAGGCTGGACGGAGGAGGCTACACCTTC. Amino acids: CASSIRLDGGGYTF.

This clonotype occurred a few times. CDR3: CASSLSGGQNQPQHF. The CDR3 coding sequence is TGTGCCAGCAGTTTATCGGGGGGCCAGAATCAGCCCCAGCATTTT. J is TRBJ1-5 and V is TRBV12-3 or TRBV12-4, with D maybe TRBD1 (6 bases). V lost 2 bases and J 4 bases, leaving 12 bases between the germline ends. The CDR3 sequence is 15 residues long.

This clonotype was recorded a few times. The chain uses TRBV30 and TRBJ2-7; D gene unclear. This CDR3 region has 13 residues. V was shortened by 5 bases and J by 3 bases, with 14 bases between the two germline ends. Germline CDR1 is GTSNPN and CDR2 is SVGIG (reference sequence). CDR3 amino acids: CAWDGDDDYEQYF. The CDR3 DNA reads TGTGCCTGGGACGGAGATGATGACTACGAGCAGTACTTC.

This clonotype was seen more than once but under ten times. V gene TRBV7-2 combines with J gene TRBJ2-3; D call uncertain. Germline assignment: CDR1 SGHTA and CDR2 FQGNSA. The V gene lost 6 bases and the J gene lost 8 bases, with 24 bases spanning the gap. CDR3 length equals 16 residues. CDR3 DNA: TGTGCCAGCAGTTTCCTGGGCCCCCCCACAAGAGGTACGCAGTATTTT. Residues: CASSFLGPPTRGTQYF. Filled out from reference TRBV7-2 and TRBJ2-3, the complete variable domain reads GAGVSQSPSNKVTEKGKDVELRCDPISGHTALYWYRQSLGQGLEFLIYFQGNSAPDKSGLPSDRFSAERTGGSVSTLTIQRTQQEDSAVYLCASSFLGPPTRGTQYFGPGTRLTVL.

Many counts were recorded for this clonotype. The genes are TRBV7-2 and TRBJ2-7; no clear D gene. Germline-derived CDR1 and CDR2 are SGHTA and FQGNSA. V dropped 2 bases and J dropped 4 bases, with 15 bases sitting between them. The CDR3 length is 15 residues. The CDR3 DNA reads TGTGCCAGCAGCTTAACTCTTTTCAGAAATTACGAGCAGTACTTC. Encoded protein: CASSLTLFRNYEQYF.

This clonotype was observed a few times. The rearrangement joins TRBV6-1 to TRBJ2-1; TRBD1 or TRBD2 may be the D gene (5 bases each). The CDR3 runs 11 residues. Germline V gene sequence: CDR1 MNHNS, CDR2 SASEGT. V dropped 3 bases and J dropped 15 bases, with 12 bases sitting between them. The CDR3 reads CASSDTGTPFF. DNA for the CDR3: TGTGCCAGCAGTGATACGGGGACCCCGTTCTTC.